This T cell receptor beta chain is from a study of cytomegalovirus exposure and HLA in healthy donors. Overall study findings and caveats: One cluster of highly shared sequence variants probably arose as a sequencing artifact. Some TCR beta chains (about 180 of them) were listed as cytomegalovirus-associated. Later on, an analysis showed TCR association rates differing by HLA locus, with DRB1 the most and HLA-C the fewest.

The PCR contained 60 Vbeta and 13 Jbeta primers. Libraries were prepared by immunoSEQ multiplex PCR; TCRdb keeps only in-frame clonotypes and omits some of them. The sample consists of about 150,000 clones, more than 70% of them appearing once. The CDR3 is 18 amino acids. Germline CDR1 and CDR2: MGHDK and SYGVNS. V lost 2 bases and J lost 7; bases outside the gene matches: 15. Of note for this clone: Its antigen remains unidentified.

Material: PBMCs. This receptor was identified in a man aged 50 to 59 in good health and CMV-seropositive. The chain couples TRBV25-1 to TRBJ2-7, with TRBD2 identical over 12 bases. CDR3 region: CASSELGSPGLAGWEQYF. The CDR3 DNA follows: TGTGCCAGCAGTGAACTCGGCAGCCCGGGACTAGCGGGTTGGGAGCAGTACTTC.